Each of the 12 T cell receptor beta chains below was sequenced from the same sample in a study of blood T cell repertoires in COVID-19 (dated by TCRdb to about 2020). Receptors were amplified or captured by the immunoSEQ multiplex PCR assay. The immuneACCESS repertoire file appears here via TCRdb, limited to in-frame rearrangements. These files lack a portion of the clones; in checked studies, under half of the deficit traces to unresolved V genes, and the cause of the others is not known. The sample table lists fewer than 400,000 clones, approximately 83% of them with a count of one. The top ten hold about 2% of the sample. Sample: PBMCs or T cells enriched from blood (not recorded which). The receptors derive from a man aged 25-40 years who had recovered from COVID-19.

The gene calls are TRBV2 and TRBJ2-5; 8 bases align to TRBD1. The CDR3 length is 14 residues. CDR1 SNHLY and CDR2 FYNNEI come from the germline V gene. With V trimmed by 10 bases and J by 3 bases, 10 bases remained unmatched. In nucleotides, the CDR3 is TGTGCCACGGAACCAGACAGGGGTAAAGAGACCCAGTACTTC. Protein: CATEPDRGKETQYF.

This clone showed up just once. The chain combines TRBV5-1 with TRBJ2-7; tentative D call: TRBD1 (6 bases). V was pared by 0 bases and J by 7 bases, with 23 bases between. Per germline, CDR1 SGHRS and CDR2 YFSETQ. CDR3 length equals 17 residues. CDR3 sequence reads: CASSLGPRGTATEEQYF. The DNA of the CDR3 is TGCGCCAGCAGCTTGGGGCCCAGGGGAACCGCTACGGAGGAGCAGTACTTC.

The chain links TRBV13 to TRBJ2-7; D possibly corresponds to TRBD1 (6 bases). In germline, CDR1 is PRHDT, CDR2 FYEKMQ (reference sequence). This CDR3 is built from 14 residues. Trimming removed 5 bases from V and 4 bases from J, with 15 bases in between. The CDR3 sequence: CASSPPQGAYEQYF. The CDR3 coding sequence is TGTGCCAGCAGCCCCCCACAGGGCGCGTACGAGCAGTACTTC.

Only one count was recorded for this clone. The chain joins TRBV9 to TRBJ1-4; no definite D call. The germline CDR1 and CDR2 sequences are SGDLS and YYNGEE. The ends were cut back, 0 bases at V and 4 bases at J, with 10 bases in the middle. CDR3 length: 15 amino acids. The CDR3 region is CASSVGSLNNEKLFF. CDR3 bases: TGTGCCAGCAGCGTAGGATCACTTAATAATGAAAAACTGTTTTTT. Complete variable domain (other parts from reference TRBV9 and TRBJ1-4): DSGVTQTPKHLITATGQRVTLRCSPRSGDLSVYWYQQSLDQGLQFLIQYYNGEERAKGNILERFSAQQFPDLHSELNLSSLELGDSALYFCASSVGSLNNEKLFFGSGTQLSVL.

Here the CDR3 reads CAWSRVPGLGSTDTQYF. The DNA for the CDR3 is TGTGCCTGGAGTCGGGTCCCGGGACTGGGTAGCACAGATACGCAGTATTTT. The chain has TRBV30 and TRBJ2-3; D is perhaps TRBD2 (6 bases). CDR3 size: 17 residues. Germline lookup yields CDR1 GTSNPN and CDR2 SVGIG (reference sequence). Trimming took 2 bases from V and 0 from J, leaving 18 bases between them.

The gene calls are TRBV7-9 and TRBJ1-1; maybe TRBD1 (5 bases). The germline V and J ends were trimmed by 2 bases and 0 bases, with 10 bases remaining between them. Germline V gene data show CDR1 as SEHNR and CDR2 as FQNEAQ (reference sequence). The CDR3 length is 15 residues. CDR3 sequence reads: CASSLSDRLNTEAFF. As DNA, the CDR3 is TGTGCCAGCAGCTTAAGTGACAGACTGAACACTGAAGCTTTCTTT. The full variable domain, with the rest looked up from reference TRBV7-9 and TRBJ1-1, is DTGVSQNPRHKITKRGQNVTFRCDPISEHNRLYWYRQTLGQGPEFLTYFQNEAQLEKSRLLSDRFSAERPKGSFSTLEIQRTEQGDSAMYLCASSLSDRLNTEAFFGQGTRLTVV.

This clone was detected a few times. This rearrangement joins TRBV2 to TRBJ1-2; 10 bases align to TRBD1. The J segment lost 0 bases and the V segment lost 5 bases, leaving 3 bases of the junction unmatched. The CDR3 has 15 amino acids. Germline V lookup: CDR1 SNHLY, CDR2 FYNNEI. CDR3 loop: CASSTDRGSNYGYTF. The CDR3 DNA sequence: TGTGCCAGCAGTACGGACAGGGGGTCTAACTATGGCTACACCTTC.

J is TRBJ2-7 and V is TRBV6-6; D is possibly TRBD2 (6 bases). The germline CDR1 and CDR2 sequences are MNHNY and SVGAGI (reference sequence). The CDR3 spans 15 residues. V lost 7 bases to trimming and J lost 0 bases, with 16 bases between them. The CDR3 DNA follows: TGTGCCAGCACGCCCCCGGGACTGAGCTCCTACGAGCAGTACTTC. It is translated as CASTPPGLSSYEQYF.

This rearrangement joins TRBV27 to TRBJ1-6, with D possibly matching TRBD1 (6 bases). CDR3 length: 18 amino acids. CDR1 and CDR2 (germline): MNHEY, SMNVEV (reference sequence). Trimming took 3 bases from V and 2 from J, leaving 17 bases between them. The CDR3, as DNA: TGTGCCAGCAGTTTCAAAACAGGGCCAGGGACCTATAATTCACCCCTCCACTTT. Its protein is CASSFKTGPGTYNSPLHF.

The chain recombines TRBV5-5 with TRBJ2-3, with D possibly TRBD1 on 6 matching bases. This CDR3 spans 15 amino acids. V was shortened by 3 bases and J by 2 bases, with 13 bases between the two germline ends. CDR1 is SGHKS, CDR2 YYEKEE, per germline (reference sequence). The CDR3 region is CASSSGQSYTDTQYF. DNA of the CDR3: TGTGCCAGCAGCTCTGGACAGTCCTACACAGATACGCAGTATTTT.

The genes are TRBV7-6 and TRBJ2-7; 9 nucleotides match TRBD2. Germline CDR1 SGHVS, CDR2 FNYEAQ. This CDR3 is 18 amino acids long. Trimming took 0 bases from V and 3 from J; bases not matched to a gene: 12. The chain's CDR3 is CASSLAGGSGGNSYEQYF. In nucleotides, the CDR3 is TGTGCCAGCAGCTTAGCGGGTGGTAGCGGGGGAAATAGCTACGAGCAGTACTTC.

This clone was observed a few times. This chain links TRBV7-9 with TRBJ1-6; the match to TRBD1 covers 7 bases. CDR1 and CDR2 from the germline V gene are SEHNR and FQNEAQ (reference sequence). V trimming: 6 bases; J trimming: 10 bases; junction bases outside the gene matches: 15. This CDR3 has 16 amino acids. This CDR3 reads CASRPRDRVIGSPLHF. For the CDR3, the DNA is TGTGCCAGCAGACCCCGAGACAGGGTGATTGGATCACCCCTCCACTTT.